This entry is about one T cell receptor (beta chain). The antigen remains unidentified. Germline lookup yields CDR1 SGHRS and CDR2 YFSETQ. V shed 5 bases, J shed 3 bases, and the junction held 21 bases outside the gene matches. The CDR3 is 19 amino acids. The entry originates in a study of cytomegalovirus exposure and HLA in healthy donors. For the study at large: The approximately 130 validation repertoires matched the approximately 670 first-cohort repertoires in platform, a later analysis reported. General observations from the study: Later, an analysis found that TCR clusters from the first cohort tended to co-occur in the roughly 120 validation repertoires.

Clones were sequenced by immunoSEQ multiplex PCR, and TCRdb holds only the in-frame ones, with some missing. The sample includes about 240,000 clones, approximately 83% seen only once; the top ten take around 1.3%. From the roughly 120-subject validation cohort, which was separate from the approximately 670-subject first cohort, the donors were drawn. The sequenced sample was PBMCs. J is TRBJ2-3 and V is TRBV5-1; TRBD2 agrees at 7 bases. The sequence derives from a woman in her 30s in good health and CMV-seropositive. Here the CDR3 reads CASRGFLAGQPGWTDTQYF. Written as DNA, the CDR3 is TGCGCCAGCAGGGGCTTCTTAGCGGGCCAACCGGGGTGGACAGATACGCAGTATTTT.